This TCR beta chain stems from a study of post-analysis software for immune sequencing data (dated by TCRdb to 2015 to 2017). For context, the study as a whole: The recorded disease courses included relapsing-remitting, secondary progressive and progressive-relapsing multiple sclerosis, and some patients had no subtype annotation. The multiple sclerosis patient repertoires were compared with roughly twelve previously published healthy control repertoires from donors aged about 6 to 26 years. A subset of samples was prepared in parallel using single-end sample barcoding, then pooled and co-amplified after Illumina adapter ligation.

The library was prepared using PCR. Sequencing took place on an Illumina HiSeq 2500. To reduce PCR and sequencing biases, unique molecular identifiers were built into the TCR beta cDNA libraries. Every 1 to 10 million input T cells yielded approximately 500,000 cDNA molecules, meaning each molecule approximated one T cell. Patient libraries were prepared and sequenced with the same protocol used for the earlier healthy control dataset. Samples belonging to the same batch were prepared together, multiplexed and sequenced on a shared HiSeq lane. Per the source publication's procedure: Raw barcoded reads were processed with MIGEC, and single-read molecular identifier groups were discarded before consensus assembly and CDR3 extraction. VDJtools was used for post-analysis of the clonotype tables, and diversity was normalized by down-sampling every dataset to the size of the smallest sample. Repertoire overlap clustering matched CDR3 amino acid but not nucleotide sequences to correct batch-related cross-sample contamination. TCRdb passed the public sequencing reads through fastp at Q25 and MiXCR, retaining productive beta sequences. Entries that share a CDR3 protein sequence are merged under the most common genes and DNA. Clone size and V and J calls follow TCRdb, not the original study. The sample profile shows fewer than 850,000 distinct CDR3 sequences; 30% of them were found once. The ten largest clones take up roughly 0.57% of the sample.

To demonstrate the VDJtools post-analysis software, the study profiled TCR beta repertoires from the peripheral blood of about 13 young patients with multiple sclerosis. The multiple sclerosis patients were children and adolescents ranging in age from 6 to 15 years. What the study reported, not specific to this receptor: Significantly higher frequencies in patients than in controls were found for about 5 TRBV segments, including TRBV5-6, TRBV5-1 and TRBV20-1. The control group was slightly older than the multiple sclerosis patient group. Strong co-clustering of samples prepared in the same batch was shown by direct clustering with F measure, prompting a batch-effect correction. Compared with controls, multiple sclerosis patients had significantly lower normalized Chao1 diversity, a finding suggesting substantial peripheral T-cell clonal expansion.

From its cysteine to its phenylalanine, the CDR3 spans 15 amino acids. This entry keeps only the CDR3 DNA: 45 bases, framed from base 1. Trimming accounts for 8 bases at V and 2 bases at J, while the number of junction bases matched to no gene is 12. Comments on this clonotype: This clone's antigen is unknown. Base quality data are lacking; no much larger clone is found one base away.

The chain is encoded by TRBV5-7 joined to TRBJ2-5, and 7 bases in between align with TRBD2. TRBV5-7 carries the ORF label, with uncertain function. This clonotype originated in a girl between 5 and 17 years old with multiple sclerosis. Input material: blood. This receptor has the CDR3 CARGTAGDFQETQYF. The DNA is TGTGCCAGGGGCACGGCGGGGGATTTTCAAGAGACCCAGTACTTC.